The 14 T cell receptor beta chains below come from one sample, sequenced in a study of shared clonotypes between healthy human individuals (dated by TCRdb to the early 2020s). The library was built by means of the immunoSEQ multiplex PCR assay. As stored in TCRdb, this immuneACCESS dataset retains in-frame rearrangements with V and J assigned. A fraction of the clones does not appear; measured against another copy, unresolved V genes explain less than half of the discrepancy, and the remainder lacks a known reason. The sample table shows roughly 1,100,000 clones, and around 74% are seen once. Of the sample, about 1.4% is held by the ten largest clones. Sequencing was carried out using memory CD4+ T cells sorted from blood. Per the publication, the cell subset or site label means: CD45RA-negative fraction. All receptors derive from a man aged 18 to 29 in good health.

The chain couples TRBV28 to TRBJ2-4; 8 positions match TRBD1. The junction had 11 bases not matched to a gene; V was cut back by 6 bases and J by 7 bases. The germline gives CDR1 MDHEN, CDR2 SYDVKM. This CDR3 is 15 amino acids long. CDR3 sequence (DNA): TGTGCCAGCAGCGGGACAGGAGATTTCCTCAACATTCAGTACTTC. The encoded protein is CASSGTGDFLNIQYF.

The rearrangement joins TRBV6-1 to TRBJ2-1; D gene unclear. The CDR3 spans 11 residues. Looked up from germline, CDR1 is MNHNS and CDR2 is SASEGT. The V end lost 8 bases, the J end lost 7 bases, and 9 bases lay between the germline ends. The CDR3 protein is CASLVGNEQFF. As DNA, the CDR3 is TGTGCCAGCCTGGTGGGGAATGAGCAGTTCTTC.

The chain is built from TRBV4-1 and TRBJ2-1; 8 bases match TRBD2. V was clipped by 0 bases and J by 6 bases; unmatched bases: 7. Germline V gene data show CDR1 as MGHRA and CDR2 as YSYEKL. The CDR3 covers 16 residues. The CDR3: CASSQDPSGSSNEQFF. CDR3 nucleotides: TGCGCCAGCAGCCAAGACCCTAGCGGGTCCAGCAATGAGCAGTTCTTC.

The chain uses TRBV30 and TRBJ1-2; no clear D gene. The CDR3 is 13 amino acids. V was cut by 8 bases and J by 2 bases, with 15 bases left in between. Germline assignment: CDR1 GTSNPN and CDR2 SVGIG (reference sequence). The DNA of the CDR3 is TGTGCCCAAATGATTTCGGGCAACTATGGCTACACCTTC. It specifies CAQMISGNYGYTF.

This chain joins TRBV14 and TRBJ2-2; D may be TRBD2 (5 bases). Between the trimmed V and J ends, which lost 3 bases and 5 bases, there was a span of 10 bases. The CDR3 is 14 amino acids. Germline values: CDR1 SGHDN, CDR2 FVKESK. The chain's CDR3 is CASSQGAGTGELFF. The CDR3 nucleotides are TGTGCCAGCAGCCAGGGAGCCGGTACCGGGGAGCTGTTTTTT. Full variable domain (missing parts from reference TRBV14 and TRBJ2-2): EAGVTQFPSHSVIEKGQTVTLRCDPISGHDNLYWYRRVMGKEIKFLLHFVKESKQDESGMPNNRFLAERTGGTYSTLKVQPAELEDSGVYFCASSQGAGTGELFFGEGSRLTVL.

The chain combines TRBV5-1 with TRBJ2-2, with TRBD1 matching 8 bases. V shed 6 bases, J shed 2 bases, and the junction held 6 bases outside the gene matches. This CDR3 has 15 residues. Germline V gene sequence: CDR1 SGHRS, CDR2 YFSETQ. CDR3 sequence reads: CASTNRGTNTGELFF. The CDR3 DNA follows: TGCGCCAGCACCAACAGGGGGACCAACACCGGGGAGCTGTTTTTT.

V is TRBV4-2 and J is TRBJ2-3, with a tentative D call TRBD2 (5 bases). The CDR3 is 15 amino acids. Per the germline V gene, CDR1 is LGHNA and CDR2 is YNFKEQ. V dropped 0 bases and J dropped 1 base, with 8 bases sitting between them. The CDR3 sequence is CASSQDWERTDTQYF. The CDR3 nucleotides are TGTGCCAGCAGCCAAGACTGGGAGCGCACAGATACGCAGTATTTT.

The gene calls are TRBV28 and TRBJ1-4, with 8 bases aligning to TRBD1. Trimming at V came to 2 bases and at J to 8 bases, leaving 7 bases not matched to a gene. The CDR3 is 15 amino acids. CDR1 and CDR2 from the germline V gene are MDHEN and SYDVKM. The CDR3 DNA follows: TGTGCCAGCAGTTTAAGGGGGACAGGAGACGAAAAACTGTTTTTT. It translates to CASSLRGTGDEKLFF.

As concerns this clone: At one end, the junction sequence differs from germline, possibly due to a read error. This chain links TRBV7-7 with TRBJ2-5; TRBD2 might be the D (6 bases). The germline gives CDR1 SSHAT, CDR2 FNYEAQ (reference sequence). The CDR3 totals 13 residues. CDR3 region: CASSRDFQETQYF. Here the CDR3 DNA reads TGTGCTAGCAGCAGGGACTTCCAAGAGACCCAGTACTTC.

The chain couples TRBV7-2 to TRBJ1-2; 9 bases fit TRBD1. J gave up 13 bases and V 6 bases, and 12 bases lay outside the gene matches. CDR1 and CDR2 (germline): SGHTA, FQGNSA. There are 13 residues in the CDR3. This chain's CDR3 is CASRFTGTGLSTF. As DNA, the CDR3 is TGTGCCAGCAGATTTACCGGGACAGGGCTCAGCACCTTC.

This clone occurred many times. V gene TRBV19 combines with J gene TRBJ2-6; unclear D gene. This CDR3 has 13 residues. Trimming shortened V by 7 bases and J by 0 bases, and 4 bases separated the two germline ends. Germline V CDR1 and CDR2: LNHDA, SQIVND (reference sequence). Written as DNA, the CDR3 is TGTGCCAGTAATCCCTCTGGGGCCAACGTCCTGACTTTC. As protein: CASNPSGANVLTF.

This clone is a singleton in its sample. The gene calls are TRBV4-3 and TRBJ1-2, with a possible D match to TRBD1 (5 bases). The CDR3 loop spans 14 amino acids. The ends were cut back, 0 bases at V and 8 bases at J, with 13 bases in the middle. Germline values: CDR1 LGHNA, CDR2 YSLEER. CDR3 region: CASSQDPRAGGYTF. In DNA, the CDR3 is TGCGCCAGCAGCCAAGATCCCAGGGCGGGGGGCTACACCTTC.

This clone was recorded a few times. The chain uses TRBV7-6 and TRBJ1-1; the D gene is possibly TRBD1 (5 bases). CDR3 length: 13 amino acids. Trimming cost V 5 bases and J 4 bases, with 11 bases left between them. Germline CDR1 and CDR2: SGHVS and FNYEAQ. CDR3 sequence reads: CASSRGRSTEAFF. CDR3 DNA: TGTGCCAGCAGCCGGGGACGGTCCACTGAAGCTTTCTTT.

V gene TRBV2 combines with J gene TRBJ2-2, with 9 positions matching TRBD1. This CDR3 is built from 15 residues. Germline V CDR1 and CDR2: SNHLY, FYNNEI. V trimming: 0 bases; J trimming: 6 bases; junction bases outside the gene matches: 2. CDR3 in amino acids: CASSEAGQGSGELFF. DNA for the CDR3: TGTGCCAGCAGTGAAGCGGGACAGGGATCCGGGGAGCTGTTTTTT. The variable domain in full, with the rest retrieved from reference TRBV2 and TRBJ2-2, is EPEVTQTPSHQVTQMGQEVILRCVPISNHLYFYWYRQILGQKVEFLVSFYNNEISEKSEIFDDQFSVERPDGSNFTLKIRSTKLEDSAMYFCASSEAGQGSGELFFGEGSRLTVL.